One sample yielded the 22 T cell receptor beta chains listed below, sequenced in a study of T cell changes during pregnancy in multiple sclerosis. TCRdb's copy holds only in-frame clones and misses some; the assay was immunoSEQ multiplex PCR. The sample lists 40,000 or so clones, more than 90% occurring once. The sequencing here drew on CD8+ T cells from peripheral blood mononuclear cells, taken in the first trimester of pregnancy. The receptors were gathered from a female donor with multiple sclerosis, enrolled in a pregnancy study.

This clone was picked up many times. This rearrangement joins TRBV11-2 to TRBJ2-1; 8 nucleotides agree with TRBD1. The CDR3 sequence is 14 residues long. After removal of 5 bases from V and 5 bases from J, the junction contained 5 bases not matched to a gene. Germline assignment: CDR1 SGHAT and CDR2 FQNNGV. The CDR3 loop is CASSHRGRNNEQFF. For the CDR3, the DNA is TGTGCCAGCAGCCACAGGGGGAGGAACAATGAGCAGTTCTTC.

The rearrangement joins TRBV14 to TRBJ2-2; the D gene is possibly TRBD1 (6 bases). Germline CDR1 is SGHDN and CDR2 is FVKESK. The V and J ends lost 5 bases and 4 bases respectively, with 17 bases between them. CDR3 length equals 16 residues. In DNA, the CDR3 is TGTGCCAGCAGCGCCCAGGGGAATTGGGTCACCGGGGAGCTGTTTTTT. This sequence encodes CASSAQGNWVTGELFF.

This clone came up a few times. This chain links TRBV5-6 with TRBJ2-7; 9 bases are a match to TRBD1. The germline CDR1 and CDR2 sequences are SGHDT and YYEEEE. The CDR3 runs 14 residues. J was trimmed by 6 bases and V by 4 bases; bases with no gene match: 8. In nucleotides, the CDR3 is TGTGCCAGCAGCCTAAGGGGACAGGGCGGCGAGCAGTACTTC. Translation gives CASSLRGQGGEQYF.

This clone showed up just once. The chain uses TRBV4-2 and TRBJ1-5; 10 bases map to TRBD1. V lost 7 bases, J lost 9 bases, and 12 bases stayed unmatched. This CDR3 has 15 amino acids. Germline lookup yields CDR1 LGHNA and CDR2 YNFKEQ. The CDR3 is CASTPGQGTGGPQHF. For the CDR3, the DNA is TGTGCCAGCACCCCGGGACAGGGGACCGGCGGGCCCCAGCATTTT.

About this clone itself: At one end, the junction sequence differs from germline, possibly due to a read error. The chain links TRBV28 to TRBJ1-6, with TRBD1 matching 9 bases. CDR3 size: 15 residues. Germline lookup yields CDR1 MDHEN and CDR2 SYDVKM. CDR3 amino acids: CASSPRDRVNSPPHF. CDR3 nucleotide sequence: TGTGCCAGCAGCCCGCGGGACAGGGTAAATTCACCCCCCCACTTT.

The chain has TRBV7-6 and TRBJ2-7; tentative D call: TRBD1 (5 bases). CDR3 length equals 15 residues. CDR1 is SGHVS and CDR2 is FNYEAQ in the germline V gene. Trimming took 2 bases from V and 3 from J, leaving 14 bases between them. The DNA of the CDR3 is TGTGCCAGCAGCTTATTCCCGGGCAGGGTCTACGAGCAGTACTTC. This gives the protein CASSLFPGRVYEQYF.

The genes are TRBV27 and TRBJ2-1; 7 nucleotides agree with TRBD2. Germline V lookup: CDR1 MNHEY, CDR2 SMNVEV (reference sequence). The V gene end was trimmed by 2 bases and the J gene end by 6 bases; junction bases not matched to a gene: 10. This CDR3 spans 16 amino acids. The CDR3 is CASSLLGLADFNEQFF. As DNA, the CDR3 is TGTGCCAGCAGTTTACTCGGTCTAGCGGATTTCAATGAGCAGTTCTTC.

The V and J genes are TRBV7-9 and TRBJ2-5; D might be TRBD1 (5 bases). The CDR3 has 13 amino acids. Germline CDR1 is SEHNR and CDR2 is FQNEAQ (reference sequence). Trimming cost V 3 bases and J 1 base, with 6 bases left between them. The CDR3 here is CASSFDSQETQYF. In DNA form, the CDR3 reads TGTGCCAGCAGCTTCGACAGCCAAGAGACCCAGTACTTC.

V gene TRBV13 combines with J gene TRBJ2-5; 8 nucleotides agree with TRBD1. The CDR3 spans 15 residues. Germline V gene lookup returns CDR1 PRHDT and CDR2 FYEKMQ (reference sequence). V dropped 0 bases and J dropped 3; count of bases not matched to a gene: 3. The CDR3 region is CASSLGGQGKETQYF. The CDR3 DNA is TGTGCCAGCAGCTTAGGAGGACAGGGTAAAGAGACCCAGTACTTC.

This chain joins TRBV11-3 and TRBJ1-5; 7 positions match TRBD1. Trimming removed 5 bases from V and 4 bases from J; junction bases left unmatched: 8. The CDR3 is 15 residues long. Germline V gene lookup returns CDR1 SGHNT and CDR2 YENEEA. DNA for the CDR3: TGTGCCAGCAGCGAGGGGGCGGGGTCGAATCAGCCCCAGCATTTT. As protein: CASSEGAGSNQPQHF.

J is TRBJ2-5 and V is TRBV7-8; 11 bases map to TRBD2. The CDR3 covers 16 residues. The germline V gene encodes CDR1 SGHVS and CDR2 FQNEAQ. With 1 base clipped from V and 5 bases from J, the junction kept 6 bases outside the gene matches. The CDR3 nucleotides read TGTGCCAGCAGCTTAGGTTTTAGCGGGGGGGCGGAGACCCAGTACTTC. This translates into CASSLGFSGGAETQYF.

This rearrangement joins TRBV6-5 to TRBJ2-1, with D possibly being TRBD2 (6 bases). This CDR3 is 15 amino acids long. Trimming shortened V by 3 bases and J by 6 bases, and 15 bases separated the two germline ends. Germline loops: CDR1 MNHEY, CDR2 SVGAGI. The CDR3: CASSYTGERVNEQFF. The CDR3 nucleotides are TGTGCCAGCAGTTATACGGGGGAACGCGTCAATGAGCAGTTCTTC.

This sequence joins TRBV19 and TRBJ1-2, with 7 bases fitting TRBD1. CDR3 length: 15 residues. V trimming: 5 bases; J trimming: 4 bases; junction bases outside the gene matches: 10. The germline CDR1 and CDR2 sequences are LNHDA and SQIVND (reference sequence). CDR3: CASSLSSGTVYGYTF. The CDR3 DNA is TGTGCCAGTAGTCTAAGCTCCGGGACAGTCTATGGCTACACCTTC.

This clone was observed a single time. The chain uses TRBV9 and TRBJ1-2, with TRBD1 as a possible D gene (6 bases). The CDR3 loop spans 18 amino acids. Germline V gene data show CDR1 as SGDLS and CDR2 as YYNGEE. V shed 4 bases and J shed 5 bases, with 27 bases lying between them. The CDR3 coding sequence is TGTGCCAGCAGCCCGAGACCGGGACACCGAGTTCTATCATATGGCTACACCTTC. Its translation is CASSPRPGHRVLSYGYTF.

The CDR3 bases are TGTGCCAGCCGGGGTTCTACCTACGAGCAGTACTTC. Protein: CASRGSTYEQYF. The chain uses TRBV11-2 and TRBJ2-7, with D perhaps TRBD2 (5 bases). Germline V lookup: CDR1 SGHAT, CDR2 FQNNGV. Trimming cost V 8 bases and J 2 bases, with 10 bases left between them. CDR3 size: 12 residues.

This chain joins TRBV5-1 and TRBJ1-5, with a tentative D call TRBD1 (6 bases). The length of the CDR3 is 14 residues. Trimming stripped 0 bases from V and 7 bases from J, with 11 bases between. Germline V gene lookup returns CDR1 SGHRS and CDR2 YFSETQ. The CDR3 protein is CASSLDGGLQPQHF. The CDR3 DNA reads TGCGCCAGCAGCTTGGATGGGGGCCTGCAGCCCCAGCATTTT.

CDR3 sequence reads: CSALRGATYEQYF. The CDR3 DNA reads as TGCAGCGCCCTACGTGGGGCGACCTACGAGCAGTACTTC. V is TRBV29-1 and J is TRBJ2-7; tentative D call: TRBD1 (5 bases). CDR1 and CDR2 from the germline V gene are SQVTM and ANQGSEA. This CDR3 is built from 13 residues. V was clipped by 7 bases and J by 2 bases, with 15 bases between them.

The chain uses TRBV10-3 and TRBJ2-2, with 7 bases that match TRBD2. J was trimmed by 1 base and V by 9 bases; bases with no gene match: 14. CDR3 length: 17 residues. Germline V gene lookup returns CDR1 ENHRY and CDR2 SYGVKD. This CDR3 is CAILRLAGPMNTGELFF. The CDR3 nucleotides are TGTGCCATACTCAGACTAGCTGGACCTATGAACACCGGGGAGCTGTTTTTT.

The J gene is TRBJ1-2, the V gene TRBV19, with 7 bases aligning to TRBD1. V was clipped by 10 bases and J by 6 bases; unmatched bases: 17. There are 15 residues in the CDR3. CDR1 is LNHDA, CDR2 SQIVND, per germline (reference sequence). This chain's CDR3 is CATDPATGSFNGYTF. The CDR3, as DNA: TGTGCCACAGACCCCGCGACAGGGTCGTTTAATGGCTACACCTTC.

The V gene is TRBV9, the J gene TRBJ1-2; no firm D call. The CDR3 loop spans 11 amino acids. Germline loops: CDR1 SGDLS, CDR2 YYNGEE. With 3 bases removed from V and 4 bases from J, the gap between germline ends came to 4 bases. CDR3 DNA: TGTGCCAGCAGCGGGCTCTATGGCTACACCTTC. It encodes CASSGLYGYTF.

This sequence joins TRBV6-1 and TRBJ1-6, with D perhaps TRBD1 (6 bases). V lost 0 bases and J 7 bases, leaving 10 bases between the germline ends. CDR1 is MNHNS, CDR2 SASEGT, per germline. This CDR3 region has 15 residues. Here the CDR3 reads CASSEAGGSNSPLHF. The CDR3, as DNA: TGTGCCAGCAGTGAAGCAGGGGGTAGCAATTCACCCCTCCACTTT.

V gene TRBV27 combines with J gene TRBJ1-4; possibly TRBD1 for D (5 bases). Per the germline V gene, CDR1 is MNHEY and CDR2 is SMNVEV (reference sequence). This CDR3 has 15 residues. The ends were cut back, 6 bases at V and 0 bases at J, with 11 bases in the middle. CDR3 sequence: CASSPRGTTNEKLFF. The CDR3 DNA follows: TGTGCCAGCAGCCCCCGGGGGACAACTAATGAAAAACTGTTTTTT.